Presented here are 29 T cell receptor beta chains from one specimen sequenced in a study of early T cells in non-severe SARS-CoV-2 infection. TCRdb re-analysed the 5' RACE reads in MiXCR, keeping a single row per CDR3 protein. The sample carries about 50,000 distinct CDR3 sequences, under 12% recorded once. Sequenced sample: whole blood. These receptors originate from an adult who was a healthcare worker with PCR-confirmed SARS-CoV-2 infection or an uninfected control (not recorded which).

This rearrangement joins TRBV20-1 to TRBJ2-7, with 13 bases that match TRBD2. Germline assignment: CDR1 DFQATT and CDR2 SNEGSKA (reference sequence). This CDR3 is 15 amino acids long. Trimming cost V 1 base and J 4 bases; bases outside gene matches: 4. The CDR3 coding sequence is TGCAGTGCTAGAGCACTAGCGGGAGGGCCATACGAGCAGTACTTC. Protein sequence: CSARALAGGPYEQYF.

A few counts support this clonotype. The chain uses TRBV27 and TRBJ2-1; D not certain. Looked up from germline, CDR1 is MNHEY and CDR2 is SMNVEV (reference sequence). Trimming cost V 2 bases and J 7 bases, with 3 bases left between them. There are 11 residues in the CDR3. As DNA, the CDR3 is TGTGCCAGCAGTTTAGTAAATGAGCAGTTCTTC. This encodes CASSLVNEQFF.

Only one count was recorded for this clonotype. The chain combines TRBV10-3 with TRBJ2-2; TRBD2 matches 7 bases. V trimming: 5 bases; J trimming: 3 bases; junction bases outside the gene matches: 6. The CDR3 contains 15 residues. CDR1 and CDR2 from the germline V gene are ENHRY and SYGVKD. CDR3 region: CAISSGTTDTGELFF. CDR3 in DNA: TGTGCCATCAGTTCCGGGACTACCGACACCGGGGAGCTGTTTTTT.

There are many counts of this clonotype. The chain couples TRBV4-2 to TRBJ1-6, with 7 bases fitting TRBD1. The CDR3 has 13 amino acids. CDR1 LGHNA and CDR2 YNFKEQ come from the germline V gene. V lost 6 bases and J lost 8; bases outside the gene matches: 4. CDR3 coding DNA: TGTGCCAGCAGGGATACAGGGGATTCACCCCTCCACTTT. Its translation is CASRDTGDSPLHF.

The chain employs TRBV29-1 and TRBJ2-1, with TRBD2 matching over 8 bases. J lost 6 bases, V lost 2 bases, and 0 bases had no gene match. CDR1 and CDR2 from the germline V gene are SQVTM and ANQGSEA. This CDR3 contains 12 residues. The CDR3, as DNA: TGCAGCGTTGAACTAGCGGGCAATGAGCAGTTCTTC. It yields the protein CSVELAGNEQFF.

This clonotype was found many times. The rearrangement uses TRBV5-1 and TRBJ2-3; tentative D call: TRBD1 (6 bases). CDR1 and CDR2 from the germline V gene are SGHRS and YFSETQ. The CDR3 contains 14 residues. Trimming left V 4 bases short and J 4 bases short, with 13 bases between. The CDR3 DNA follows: TGCGCCAGCAGCGGGGGCTTTGGGGCAGATACGCAGTATTTT. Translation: CASSGGFGADTQYF.

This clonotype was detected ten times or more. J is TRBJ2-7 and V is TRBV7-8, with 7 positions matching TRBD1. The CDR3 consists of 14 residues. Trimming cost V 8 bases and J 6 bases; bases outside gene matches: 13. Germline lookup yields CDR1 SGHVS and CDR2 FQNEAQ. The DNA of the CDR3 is TGTGCCAGCGTGGGGCCGACAGGGACGGGCGAGCAGTACTTC. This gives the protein CASVGPTGTGEQYF.

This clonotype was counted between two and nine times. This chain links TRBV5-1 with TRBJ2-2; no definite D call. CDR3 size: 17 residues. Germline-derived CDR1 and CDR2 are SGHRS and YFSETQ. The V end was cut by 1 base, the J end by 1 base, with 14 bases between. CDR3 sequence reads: CASSLSPGSQNTGELFF. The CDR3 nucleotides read TGCGCCAGCAGCTTGTCCCCCGGAAGTCAGAACACCGGGGAGCTGTTTTTT.

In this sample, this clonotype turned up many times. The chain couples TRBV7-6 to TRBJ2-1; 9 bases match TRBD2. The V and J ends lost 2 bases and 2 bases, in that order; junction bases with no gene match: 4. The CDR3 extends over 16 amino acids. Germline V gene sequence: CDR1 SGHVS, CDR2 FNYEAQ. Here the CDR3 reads CASSLRLAEAYNEQFF. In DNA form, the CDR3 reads TGTGCCAGCAGCTTAAGACTAGCGGAGGCCTACAATGAGCAGTTCTTC.

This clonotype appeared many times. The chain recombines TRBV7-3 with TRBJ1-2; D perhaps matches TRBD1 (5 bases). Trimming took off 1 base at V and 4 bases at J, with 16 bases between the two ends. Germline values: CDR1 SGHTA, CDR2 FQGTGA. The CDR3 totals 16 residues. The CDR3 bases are TGTGCCAGCAGCTTAAGCGGGGGTTCCAGCCTCTATGGCTACACCTTC. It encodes CASSLSGGSSLYGYTF.

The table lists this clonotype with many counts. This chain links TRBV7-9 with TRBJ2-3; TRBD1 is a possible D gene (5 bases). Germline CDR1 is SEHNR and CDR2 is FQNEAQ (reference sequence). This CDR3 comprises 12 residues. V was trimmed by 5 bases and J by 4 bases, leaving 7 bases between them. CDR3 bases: TGTGCCAGCAGCCAGGGTTCAGATACGCAGTATTTT. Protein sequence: CASSQGSDTQYF.

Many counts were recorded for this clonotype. CDR3 region: CASSLTGAYEQYF. The DNA of the CDR3 is TGTGCCAGCAGCTTAACAGGGGCCTACGAGCAGTACTTC. This chain joins TRBV11-3 and TRBJ2-7; 7 nucleotides line up with TRBD1. V lost 2 bases, J lost 2 bases, and 0 bases stayed unmatched. This CDR3 spans 13 amino acids. Germline-derived CDR1 and CDR2 are SGHNT and YENEEA. The variable domain in full, completed from reference TRBV11-3 and TRBJ2-7, reads EAGVVQSPRYKIIEKKQPVAFWCNPISGHNTLYWYLQNLGQGPELLIRYENEEAVDDSQLPKDRFSAERLKGVDSTLKIQPAELGDSAVYLCASSLTGAYEQYFGPGTRLTVT.

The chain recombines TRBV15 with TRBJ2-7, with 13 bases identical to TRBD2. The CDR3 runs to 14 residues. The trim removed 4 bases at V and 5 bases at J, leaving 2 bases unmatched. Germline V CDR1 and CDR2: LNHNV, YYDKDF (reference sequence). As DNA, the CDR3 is TGTGCCACCAGCACGGGGACTAGCGGGAACGAGCAGTACTTC. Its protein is CATSTGTSGNEQYF.

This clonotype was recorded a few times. The CDR3 nucleotides are TGCGCCAGCAGCTTGGTTGTCGGGACAGATACGCAGTATTTT. It yields the protein CASSLVVGTDTQYF. The chain is built from TRBV5-1 and TRBJ2-3; D call uncertain. Germline-derived CDR1 and CDR2 are SGHRS and YFSETQ. Trimming removed 0 bases from V and 3 bases from J, with 8 bases in between. The CDR3 contains 14 residues. The variable domain in full, completed from reference TRBV5-1 and TRBJ2-3, reads KAGVTQTPRYLIKTRGQQVTLSCSPISGHRSVSWYQQTPGQGLQFLFEYFSETQRNKGNFPGRFSGRQFSNSRSEMNVSTLELGDSALYLCASSLVVGTDTQYFGPGTRLTVL.

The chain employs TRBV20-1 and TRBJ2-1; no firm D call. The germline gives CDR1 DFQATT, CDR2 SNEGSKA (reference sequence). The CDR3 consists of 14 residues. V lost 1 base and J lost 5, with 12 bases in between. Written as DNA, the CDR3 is TGCAGTGCTAGAGCCCCCACAGAAAACAATGAGCAGTTCTTC. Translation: CSARAPTENNEQFF.

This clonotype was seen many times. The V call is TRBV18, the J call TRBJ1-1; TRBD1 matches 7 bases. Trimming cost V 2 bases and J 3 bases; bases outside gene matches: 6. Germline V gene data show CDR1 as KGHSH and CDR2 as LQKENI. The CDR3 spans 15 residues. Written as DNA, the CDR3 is TGTGCCAGCTCACCATCCTCAGGGGGGTACACTGAAGCTTTCTTT. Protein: CASSPSSGGYTEAFF.

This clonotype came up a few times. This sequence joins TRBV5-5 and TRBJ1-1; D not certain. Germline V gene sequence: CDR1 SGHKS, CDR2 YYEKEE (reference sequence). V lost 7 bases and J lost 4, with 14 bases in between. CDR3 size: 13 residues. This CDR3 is CASSILRGTEAFF. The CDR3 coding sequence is TGTGCCAGCTCCATTCTTCGTGGCACTGAAGCTTTCTTT.

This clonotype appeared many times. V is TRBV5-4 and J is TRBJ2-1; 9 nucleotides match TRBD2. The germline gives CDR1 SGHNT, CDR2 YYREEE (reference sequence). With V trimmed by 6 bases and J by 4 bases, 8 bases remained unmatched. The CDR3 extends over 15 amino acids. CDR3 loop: CASTAAGGNYNEQFF. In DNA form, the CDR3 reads TGTGCCAGCACCGCGGCGGGAGGGAATTACAATGAGCAGTTCTTC.

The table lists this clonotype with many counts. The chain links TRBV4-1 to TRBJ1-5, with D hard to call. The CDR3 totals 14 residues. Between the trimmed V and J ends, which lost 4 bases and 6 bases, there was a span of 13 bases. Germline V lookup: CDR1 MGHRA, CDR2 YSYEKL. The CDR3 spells CASSRRALIQPQHF. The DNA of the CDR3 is TGCGCCAGCAGCCGCAGAGCGTTAATTCAGCCCCAGCATTTT.

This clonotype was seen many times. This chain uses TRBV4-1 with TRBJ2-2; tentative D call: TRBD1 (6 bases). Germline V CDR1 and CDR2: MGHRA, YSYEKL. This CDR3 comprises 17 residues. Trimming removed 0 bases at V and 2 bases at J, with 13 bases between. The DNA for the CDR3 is TGCGCCAGCAGCCAAGATTTGACCAGGGGTAACACCGGGGAGCTGTTTTTT. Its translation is CASSQDLTRGNTGELFF.

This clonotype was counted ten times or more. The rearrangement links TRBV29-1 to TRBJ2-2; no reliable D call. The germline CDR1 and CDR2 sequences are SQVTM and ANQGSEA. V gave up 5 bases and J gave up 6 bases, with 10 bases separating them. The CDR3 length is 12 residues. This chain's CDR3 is CSVSNIAGELFF. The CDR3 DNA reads TGCAGCGTTTCTAACATCGCCGGGGAGCTGTTTTTT.

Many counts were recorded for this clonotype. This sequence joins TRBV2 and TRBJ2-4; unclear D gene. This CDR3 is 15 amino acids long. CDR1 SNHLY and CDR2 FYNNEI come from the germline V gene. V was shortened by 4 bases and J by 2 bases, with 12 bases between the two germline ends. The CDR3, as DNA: TGTGCCAGCAGTGTTCAGCTGATAACCAAAAACATTCAGTACTTC. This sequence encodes CASSVQLITKNIQYF.

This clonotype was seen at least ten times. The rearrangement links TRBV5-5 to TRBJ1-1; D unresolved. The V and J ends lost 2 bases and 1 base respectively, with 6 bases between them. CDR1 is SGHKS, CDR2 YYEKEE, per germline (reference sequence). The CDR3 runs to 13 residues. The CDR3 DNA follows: TGTGCCAGCAGCTTTGCACCGAACACTGAAGCTTTCTTT. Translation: CASSFAPNTEAFF.

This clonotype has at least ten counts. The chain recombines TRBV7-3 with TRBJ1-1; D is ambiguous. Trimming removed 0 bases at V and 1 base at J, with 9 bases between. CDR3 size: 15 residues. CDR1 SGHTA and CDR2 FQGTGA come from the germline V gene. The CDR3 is CASSLTATGNTEAFF. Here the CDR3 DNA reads TGTGCCAGCAGCTTAACCGCGACTGGGAACACTGAAGCTTTCTTT.

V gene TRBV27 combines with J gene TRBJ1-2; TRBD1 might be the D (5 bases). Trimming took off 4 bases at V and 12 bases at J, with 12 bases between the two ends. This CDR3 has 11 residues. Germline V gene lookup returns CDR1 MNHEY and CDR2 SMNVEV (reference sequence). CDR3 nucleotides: TGTGCCAGCAGTTCTGGGTGGGGCCACACCTTC. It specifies CASSSGWGHTF.

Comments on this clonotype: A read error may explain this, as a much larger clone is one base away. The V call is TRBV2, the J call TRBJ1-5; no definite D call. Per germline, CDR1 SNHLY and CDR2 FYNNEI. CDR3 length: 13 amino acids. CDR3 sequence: CVTARRENQPQHF. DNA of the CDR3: TGTGTCACTGCGCGGAGGGAGAATCAGCCCCAGCATTTT.

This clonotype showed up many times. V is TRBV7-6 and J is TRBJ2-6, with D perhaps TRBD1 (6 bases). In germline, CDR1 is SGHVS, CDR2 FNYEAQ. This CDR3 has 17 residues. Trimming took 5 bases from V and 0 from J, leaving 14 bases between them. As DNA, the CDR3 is TGTGCCAGCAGCCGGGCGGACAGCTCCTCTGGGGCCAACGTCCTGACTTTC. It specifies CASSRADSSSGANVLTF.

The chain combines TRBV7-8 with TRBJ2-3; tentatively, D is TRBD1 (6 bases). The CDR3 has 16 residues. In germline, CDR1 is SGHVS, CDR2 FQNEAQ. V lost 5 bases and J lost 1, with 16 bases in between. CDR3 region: CASSPPLRQGTDTQYF. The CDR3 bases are TGTGCCAGCAGCCCACCCCTACGACAGGGCACAGATACGCAGTATTTT.

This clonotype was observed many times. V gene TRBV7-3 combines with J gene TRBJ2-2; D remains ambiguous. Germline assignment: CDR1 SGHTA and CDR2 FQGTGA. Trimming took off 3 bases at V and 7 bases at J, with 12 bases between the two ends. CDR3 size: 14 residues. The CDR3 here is CASSFVLVDGELFF. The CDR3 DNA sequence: TGTGCCAGCAGCTTTGTGCTAGTAGACGGGGAGCTGTTTTTT.